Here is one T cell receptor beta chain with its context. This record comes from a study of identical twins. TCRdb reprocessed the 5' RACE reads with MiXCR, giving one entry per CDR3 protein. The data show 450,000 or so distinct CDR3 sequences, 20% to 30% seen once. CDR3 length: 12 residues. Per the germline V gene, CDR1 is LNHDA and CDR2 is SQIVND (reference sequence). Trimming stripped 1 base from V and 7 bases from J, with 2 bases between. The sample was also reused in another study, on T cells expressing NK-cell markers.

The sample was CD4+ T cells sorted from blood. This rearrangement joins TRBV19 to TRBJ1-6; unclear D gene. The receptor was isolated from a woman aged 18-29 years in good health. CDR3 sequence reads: CASSIGNSPLHF. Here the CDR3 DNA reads TGTGCCAGTAGTATAGGAAATTCACCCCTCCACTTT.